The 17 T cell receptor beta chains below were found in one sample sequenced in a study of blood T cell repertoires in COVID-19. Profiling relied on immunoSEQ multiplex PCR, and the TCRdb table lists in-frame clones only, not all of them. The sample records about 120,000 clones, around 90% being singletons. Sequencing input: peripheral blood. These receptors were collected from a woman aged 55-70 years with COVID-19, enrolled during active disease.

CDR3 DNA: TGTGCCAGCAGCGGGGAGGGACTAGCGGGGGGGCGTGAGCAGTACTTC. Translation gives CASSGEGLAGGREQYF. V gene TRBV9 combines with J gene TRBJ2-7; 16 nucleotides align to TRBD2. V gave up 3 bases and J gave up 7 bases; unmatched junction bases: 7. Germline-derived CDR1 and CDR2 are SGDLS and YYNGEE. The CDR3 consists of 16 residues.

With respect to this clone: Relative to the germline gene, one junction end is altered; a read error may explain this. The rearrangement links TRBV3-1 (or the pseudogene TRBV3-2) to TRBJ2-3; TRBD2 matches 10 bases. Germline lookup yields CDR1 LGHDT and CDR2 YNNKEL (reference sequence). The CDR3 totals 13 residues. The CDR3 sequence is CASSQEAAGGPVF. Written as DNA, the CDR3 is TGTGCCAGCAGCCAAGAAGCAGCGGGGGGGCCTGTTTTT.

This chain uses TRBV5-1 with TRBJ2-1; 7 bases map to TRBD2. V lost 0 bases to trimming and J lost 8 bases; unmatched junction nucleotides: 11. The CDR3 runs 16 residues. The germline gives CDR1 SGHRS, CDR2 YFSETQ. This chain's CDR3 is CASSLVGTNPIDEQFF. CDR3 nucleotide sequence: TGCGCCAGCAGCTTGGTGGGGACTAACCCGATCGATGAGCAGTTCTTC. The whole variable domain, remainder taken from reference TRBV5-1 and TRBJ2-1, is KAGVTQTPRYLIKTRGQQVTLSCSPISGHRSVSWYQQTPGQGLQFLFEYFSETQRNKGNFPGRFSGRQFSNSRSEMNVSTLELGDSALYLCASSLVGTNPIDEQFFGPGTRLTVL.

The chain carries TRBV5-6 and TRBJ2-7, with D perhaps matching TRBD2 (5 bases). The CDR3 spans 12 residues. The V end lost 4 bases, the J end lost 5 bases, and 10 bases lay between the germline ends. Germline V gene data show CDR1 as SGHDT and CDR2 as YYEEEE. The CDR3 DNA reads as TGTGCCAGCAGCGGTAGAGGGAACGAGCAGTACTTC. Its translation is CASSGRGNEQYF. The variable domain in full, with the rest retrieved from reference TRBV5-6 and TRBJ2-7, is DAGVTQSPTHLIKTRGQQVTLRCSPKSGHDTVSWYQQALGQGPQFIFQYYEEEERQRGNFPDRFSGHQFPNYSSELNVNALLLGDSALYLCASSGRGNEQYFGPGTRLTVT.

This clone was seen once. V is TRBV7-9 and J is TRBJ1-2, with a possible D match to TRBD1 (6 bases). Trimming cost V 3 bases and J 5 bases, with 16 bases left between them. The CDR3 extends over 15 amino acids. CDR1 SEHNR and CDR2 FQNEAQ come from the germline V gene (reference sequence). The CDR3 bases are TGTGCCAGCAGCTTGGCACAGGGTGGGGGATATGGCTACACCTTC. Its translation: CASSLAQGGGYGYTF.

CDR3 amino acids: CAKEAGEGNTIYF. In nucleotides, the CDR3 is TGCGCCAAGGAGGCAGGGGAAGGAAACACCATATATTTT. The J gene is TRBJ1-3, the V gene TRBV10-1; a possible D gene is TRBD1 (6 bases). The germline V gene encodes CDR1 WNHNN and CDR2 SYGVQD (reference sequence). Trimming stripped 10 bases from V and 4 bases from J, with 14 bases between. The CDR3 totals 13 residues.

This chain uses TRBV27 with TRBJ1-2, with 7 bases aligning to TRBD1. The germline V gene has CDR1 MNHEY and CDR2 SMNVEV (reference sequence). V lost 2 bases and J lost 4; bases outside the gene matches: 7. The CDR3 has 15 residues. CDR3 bases: TGTGCCAGCAGTTTAATGGGCAGGGGGACCTATGGCTACACCTTC. This translates into CASSLMGRGTYGYTF.

This clone was detected only a few times. The rearrangement uses TRBV7-2 and TRBJ2-1, with 12 bases matching TRBD2. V was pared by 7 bases and J by 3 bases, with 4 bases of the junction left unmatched. The CDR3 extends over 15 amino acids. The V gene's germline CDR1 is SGHTA and CDR2 FQGNSA. CDR3 bases: TGTGCCAGCACCCCACTAGCGGGGGGCTACAATGAGCAGTTCTTC. This translates into CASTPLAGGYNEQFF.

The V gene is TRBV19, the J gene TRBJ1-4, with 8 bases aligning to TRBD1. The germline gives CDR1 LNHDA, CDR2 SQIVND (reference sequence). V lost 4 bases, J lost 8 bases, and 15 bases stayed unmatched. CDR3 size: 17 residues. The chain's CDR3 is CASSRVPGQDRREKLFF. The CDR3 nucleotides read TGTGCCAGTAGTAGAGTCCCGGGACAGGACCGGCGGGAAAAACTGTTTTTT.

A single count supports this clone. This rearrangement joins TRBV20-1 to TRBJ1-1; 7 bases are a match to TRBD1. Germline CDR1 is DFQATT and CDR2 is SNEGSKA (reference sequence). This CDR3 is built from 13 residues. Germline trimming cut 3 bases from V and 5 bases from J; bases unmatched to any gene: 6. For the CDR3, the DNA is TGCAGTGCTAGTAAAGGGGGCGCAACTGAAGCTTTCTTT. Its translation is CSASKGGATEAFF.

The CDR3 DNA reads TGTGCCAGCAGTGAAGGGCCACAGGGTTCCTACGAGCAGTACTTC. It codes for CASSEGPQGSYEQYF. J is TRBJ2-7 and V is TRBV6-1, with D maybe TRBD1 (6 bases). The CDR3 loop spans 15 amino acids. V lost 1 base and J 1 base, leaving 11 bases between the germline ends. CDR1 MNHNS and CDR2 SASEGT come from the germline V gene.

This clone has a single count. The CDR3 protein is CASSLRGLGEQFF. The CDR3 nucleotides are TGTGCCAGCAGCTTAAGAGGGTTGGGTGAGCAGTTCTTC. V usage is TRBV13 and J usage is TRBJ2-1; possible D gene TRBD2, 5 bases. The V end lost 2 bases, the J end lost 9 bases, and 11 bases lay between the germline ends. The germline V gene encodes CDR1 PRHDT and CDR2 FYEKMQ (reference sequence). CDR3 length: 13 residues.

The genes are TRBV2 and TRBJ2-5; 9 bases fit TRBD2. Germline V gene data show CDR1 as SNHLY and CDR2 as FYNNEI. This CDR3 has 14 amino acids. After removal of 7 bases from V and 5 bases from J, the junction contained 8 bases not matched to a gene. In nucleotides, the CDR3 is TGTGCCAGCAACAAGGGACTAGCTTGGGAGACCCAGTACTTC. Protein: CASNKGLAWETQYF.

The rearrangement links TRBV2 to TRBJ1-1; 7 bases align to TRBD1. V lost 1 base, J lost 5 bases, and 7 bases stayed unmatched. This CDR3 region has 15 residues. The germline gives CDR1 SNHLY, CDR2 FYNNEI. Here the CDR3 reads CASSEGGKGATEAFF. Written as DNA, the CDR3 is TGTGCCAGCAGTGAAGGGGGGAAGGGGGCAACTGAAGCTTTCTTT. The full variable domain, rest sourced from reference TRBV2 and TRBJ1-1, is EPEVTQTPSHQVTQMGQEVILRCVPISNHLYFYWYRQILGQKVEFLVSFYNNEISEKSEIFDDQFSVERPDGSNFTLKIRSTKLEDSAMYFCASSEGGKGATEAFFGQGTRLTVV.

The V gene is TRBV18, the J gene TRBJ1-1; a weak D match, TRBD1 (5 bases). V was pared by 0 bases and J by 4 bases, with 6 bases between. This CDR3 has 13 residues. CDR1 KGHSH and CDR2 LQKENI come from the germline V gene. CDR3 DNA: TGTGCCAGCTCACCACCGGGGGGCACTGAAGCTTTCTTT. Its translation: CASSPPGGTEAFF. Filled out from reference TRBV18 and TRBJ1-1, the complete variable domain reads NAGVMQNPRHLVRRRGQEARLRCSPMKGHSHVYWYRQLPEEGLKFMVYLQKENIIDESGMPKERFSAEFPKEGPSILRIQQVVRGDSAAYFCASSPPGGTEAFFGQGTRLTVV.

The J gene is TRBJ1-5, the V gene TRBV28, with 7 bases identical to TRBD1. V was clipped by 7 bases and J by 8 bases; unmatched bases: 8. This CDR3 has 13 residues. Germline V gives CDR1 MDHEN, CDR2 SYDVKM. CDR3 protein: CASKWTGVEPQHF. DNA for the CDR3: TGTGCCAGCAAGTGGACAGGCGTGGAGCCCCAGCATTTT.

The chain employs TRBV11-3 and TRBJ2-3, with a weak D call TRBD1 (6 bases). This CDR3 has 15 amino acids. The V gene lost 2 bases and the J gene lost 6 bases, with 15 bases spanning the gap. Germline V lookup: CDR1 SGHNT, CDR2 YENEEA. The CDR3 coding sequence is TGTGCCAGCAGCTTAACCGGGACACCCAGGGATACGCAGTATTTT. Its protein is CASSLTGTPRDTQYF.